This is a list of T cell receptor beta chains from one sample in a study of beta chain features in type 1 diabetes. Assay used: immunoSEQ multiplex PCR; TCRdb lists only in-frame clones, some missing. The sample has about 360,000 clones, 10% to 15% seen once. Sequencing input: naive CD4+ T cells from blood. Every receptor here comes from a young man in good health. Each CDR3 is given with its conserved first and last residue. The D gene is left open where the match is weak. Where a row states a size, it is once, few, many or the class of an expanded clone; other rows omit it.

d_gene: -
abundance: -
j_gene: TRBJ1-1
v_gene: TRBV9
CDR3aa: CASSVTVNTEAFF
CDR3nt: TGTGCCAGCAGCGTAACAGTCAACACTGAAGCTTTCTTT

d_gene: -
abundance: many
j_gene: TRBJ2-7
v_gene: TRBV30
CDR3aa: CAWSINYEQYF
CDR3nt: TGTGCCTGGAGTATCAACTACGAGCAGTACTTC

d_gene: TRBD1
abundance: -
j_gene: TRBJ2-7
v_gene: TRBV4-3
CDR3aa: CASSQPGQGYEQYF
CDR3nt: TGCGCCAGCAGCCAACCCGGACAGGGATACGAGCAGTACTTC

d_gene: TRBD1
abundance: few
j_gene: TRBJ2-7
v_gene: TRBV28
CDR3aa: CASSPGDSLSYEQYF
CDR3nt: TGTGCCAGCAGTCCAGGGGACAGTCTTTCCTACGAGCAGTACTTC

d_gene: TRBD2
abundance: few
j_gene: TRBJ2-7
v_gene: TRBV10-2
CDR3aa: CAVSNGGGSYEQYF
CDR3nt: TGCGCCGTCAGCAACGGGGGAGGGTCCTACGAGCAGTACTTC

d_gene: TRBD2
abundance: -
j_gene: TRBJ2-1
v_gene: TRBV7-2
CDR3aa: CASSPGGVEQFF
CDR3nt: TGTGCCAGCAGCCCCGGGGGGGTTGAGCAGTTCTTC

d_gene: TRBD1
abundance: few
j_gene: TRBJ2-1
v_gene: TRBV7-2
CDR3aa: CASSLPTQGESSYNEQFF
CDR3nt: TGTGCCAGCAGCTTACCGACACAGGGGGAGAGCTCCTACAATGAGCAGTTCTTC

d_gene: -
abundance: few
j_gene: TRBJ2-7
v_gene: TRBV7-9
CDR3aa: CASTLYRGPYEQYF
CDR3nt: TGTGCCAGCACCTTATATCGTGGGCCCTACGAGCAGTACTTC

d_gene: -
abundance: many
j_gene: TRBJ2-1
v_gene: TRBV28
CDR3aa: CATGNEQFF
CDR3nt: TGTGCCACCGGTAATGAGCAGTTCTTC

d_gene: -
abundance: few
j_gene: TRBJ2-5
v_gene: TRBV29-1
CDR3aa: CSVAPALVEETQYF
CDR3nt: TGCAGCGTAGCCCCAGCTCTAGTGGAGGAGACCCAGTACTTC

d_gene: -
abundance: many
j_gene: TRBJ2-7
v_gene: TRBV29-1
CDR3aa: CSVEEQQTGEQYF
CDR3nt: TGCAGCGTTGAAGAACAACAGACAGGAGAGCAGTACTTC

d_gene: -
abundance: few
j_gene: TRBJ1-2
v_gene: TRBV30
CDR3aa: CAWSAGEGYTF
CDR3nt: TGTGCCTGGAGCGCCGGGGAAGGCTACACCTTC

d_gene: -
abundance: few
j_gene: TRBJ2-1
v_gene: TRBV25-1
CDR3aa: CASSEYGTSNEQFF
CDR3nt: TGTGCCAGCAGTGAATACGGGACATCTAATGAGCAGTTCTTC

d_gene: -
abundance: -
j_gene: TRBJ2-2
v_gene: TRBV19
CDR3aa: CASSMSRGLSTGELFF
CDR3nt: TGTGCCAGTAGTATGTCCCGGGGACTCTCTACCGGGGAGCTGTTTTTT

d_gene: -
abundance: -
j_gene: TRBJ2-7
v_gene: TRBV7-2
CDR3aa: CASSRAYEQYF
CDR3nt: TGTGCCAGCAGTCGGGCCTACGAGCAGTACTTC

d_gene: -
abundance: few
j_gene: TRBJ1-5
v_gene: TRBV6-6
CDR3aa: CASKGDQPQHF
CDR3nt: TGTGCCAGCAAGGGGGATCAGCCCCAGCATTTT

d_gene: TRBD1
abundance: few
j_gene: TRBJ1-4
v_gene: TRBV15
CDR3aa: CATSRGGQGGEKLFF
CDR3nt: TGTGCCACCAGCAGAGGAGGACAGGGAGGTGAAAAACTGTTTTTT

d_gene: -
abundance: -
j_gene: TRBJ1-3
v_gene: TRBV4-1
CDR3aa: CASSPAKPQGSGNTIYF
CDR3nt: TGCGCCAGCAGCCCAGCAAAACCACAGGGTTCTGGAAACACCATATATTTT

d_gene: TRBD1
abundance: many
j_gene: TRBJ2-7
v_gene: TRBV15
CDR3aa: CATSGLDRASYEQYF
CDR3nt: TGTGCCACCAGCGGACTTGACAGGGCCTCCTACGAGCAGTACTTC

d_gene: -
abundance: few
j_gene: TRBJ2-7
v_gene: TRBV18
CDR3aa: CASSQGARYEQYF
CDR3nt: TGTGCCAGCTCACAGGGAGCCCGTTACGAGCAGTACTTC

d_gene: TRBD2
abundance: -
j_gene: TRBJ2-3
v_gene: TRBV4-2
CDR3aa: CASSQELAGVDTQYF
CDR3nt: TGTGCCAGCAGCCAAGAGTTAGCGGGAGTTGATACGCAGTATTTT

d_gene: TRBD1
abundance: -
j_gene: TRBJ1-2
v_gene: TRBV28
CDR3aa: CATQGGRGYTF
CDR3nt: TGTGCCACCCAGGGGGGTCGCGGCTACACCTTC

d_gene: -
abundance: few
j_gene: TRBJ1-6
v_gene: TRBV7-9
CDR3aa: CASSLGALSSNSPLHF
CDR3nt: TGTGCCAGCAGCTTAGGGGCGCTCAGTTCTAATTCACCCCTCCACTTT

d_gene: -
abundance: -
j_gene: TRBJ1-2
v_gene: TRBV19
CDR3aa: CASSDVAAGRDYGYTF
CDR3nt: TGTGCCAGTAGCGACGTCGCAGCGGGAAGGGACTATGGCTACACCTTC

d_gene: -
abundance: -
j_gene: TRBJ2-7
v_gene: TRBV28
CDR3aa: CASSPPGGRSYEQYF
CDR3nt: TGTGCCAGCAGTCCCCCGGGCGGGCGCTCCTACGAGCAGTACTTC

d_gene: -
abundance: -
j_gene: TRBJ2-2
v_gene: TRBV5-1
CDR3aa: CASSYVAGELFF
CDR3nt: TGCGCCAGCAGCTACGTAGCCGGGGAGCTGTTTTTT

d_gene: TRBD1
abundance: few
j_gene: TRBJ1-2
v_gene: TRBV4-3
CDR3aa: CASSQDPRDSYGYTF
CDR3nt: TGCGCCAGCAGCCAAGACCCCCGGGACAGCTATGGCTACACCTTC

d_gene: TRBD1
abundance: -
j_gene: TRBJ1-3
v_gene: TRBV15
CDR3aa: CATSRPPQGDPSGNTIYF
CDR3nt: TGTGCCACCAGCAGACCCCCACAGGGGGACCCCTCTGGAAACACCATATATTTT

d_gene: -
abundance: few
j_gene: TRBJ1-5
v_gene: TRBV5-1
CDR3aa: CGSGGGNQPQHF
CDR3nt: TGCGGGTCGGGGGGAGGCAATCAGCCCCAGCATTTT

d_gene: -
abundance: few
j_gene: TRBJ2-3
v_gene: TRBV2
CDR3aa: CATRGDYTDTQYF
CDR3nt: TGTGCGACGAGGGGGGACTACACAGATACGCAGTATTTT

d_gene: -
abundance: -
j_gene: TRBJ1-5
v_gene: TRBV7-2
CDR3aa: CASSFSGDNQPQHF
CDR3nt: TGTGCCAGCAGCTTTTCGGGGGACAATCAGCCCCAGCATTTT

d_gene: -
abundance: few
j_gene: TRBJ1-5
v_gene: TRBV15
CDR3aa: CATSRDHKGQTPF
CDR3nt: TGTGCCACCAGCAGAGATCATAAGGGGCAAACCCCATTT

d_gene: TRBD2
abundance: few
j_gene: TRBJ2-7
v_gene: TRBV7-2
CDR3aa: CASRRVAGDSYEQYF
CDR3nt: TGTGCCAGCAGACGCGTAGCGGGAGACTCCTACGAGCAGTACTTC

d_gene: -
abundance: few
j_gene: TRBJ2-7
v_gene: TRBV18
CDR3aa: CASSPRANVYEQYF
CDR3nt: TGTGCCAGCTCACCACGGGCCAATGTCTACGAGCAGTACTTC

d_gene: -
abundance: -
j_gene: TRBJ1-5
v_gene: TRBV5-4
CDR3aa: CASSLEPGEEPQHF
CDR3nt: TGTGCCAGCAGCTTGGAACCCGGGGAGGAGCCCCAGCATTTT

d_gene: TRBD2
abundance: -
j_gene: TRBJ2-3
v_gene: TRBV7-3
CDR3aa: CASSPSGTTDTQYF
CDR3nt: TGTGCCAGCAGCCCTAGCGGAACCACAGATACGCAGTATTTT

d_gene: -
abundance: -
j_gene: TRBJ2-7
v_gene: TRBV21-1
CDR3aa: CASSKDGSGEQYF
CDR3nt: TGTGCCAGCAGCAAAGACGGATCAGGCGAGCAGTACTTC

d_gene: TRBD2
abundance: few
j_gene: TRBJ2-7
v_gene: TRBV18
CDR3aa: CASSPPGTSGGYEQYF
CDR3nt: TGTGCCAGCTCACCACCCGGGACTAGCGGGGGGTACGAGCAGTACTTC

d_gene: -
abundance: -
j_gene: TRBJ2-3
v_gene: TRBV11-1
CDR3aa: CASSPDTDTQYF
CDR3nt: TGTGCCAGCAGCCCAGACACAGATACGCAGTATTTT

d_gene: TRBD1
abundance: few
j_gene: TRBJ2-1
v_gene: TRBV29-1
CDR3aa: CSVDRGLIPYNEQFF
CDR3nt: TGCAGCGTTGACAGGGGGCTTATCCCCTACAATGAGCAGTTCTTC

d_gene: -
abundance: -
j_gene: TRBJ2-3
v_gene: TRBV28
CDR3aa: CASSKGDSTDTQYF
CDR3nt: TGTGCCAGCAGTAAGGGGGATAGCACAGATACGCAGTATTTT